This T cell receptor beta chain stems from a study of early T cells in non-severe SARS-CoV-2 infection. Study at large: Sequenced bulk RNA came from whole blood that was unsorted, and chains were unpaired. Overall study results and limits: VDJdb-based matching was biased toward anti-spike CD8 responses and missed private and CD4 specificities.

This clonotype has ten or more counts. Its specificity is not known. One entry per CDR3 protein, called by TCRdb with MiXCR from the 5' RACE reads. This table has over 45,000 distinct CDR3 sequences, 5% to 7.5% appearing once. The ends were cut back, 7 bases at V and 0 bases at J, with 13 bases in the middle. Looked up from germline, CDR1 is DFQATT and CDR2 is SNEGSKA (reference sequence). The CDR3 sequence is 14 residues long. The sequence was obtained from an adult who was a healthcare worker with PCR-confirmed SARS-CoV-2 infection or an uninfected control (not recorded which). Material: whole blood, obtained at baseline. The V gene is TRBV20-1, the J gene TRBJ1-5; D gene uncertain. The CDR3 here is CSVLRVFSNQPQHF. CDR3 nucleotides: TGCAGTGTGTTACGGGTATTTAGCAATCAGCCCCAGCATTTT.